This TCR beta chain was documented in a study of shared clonotypes between healthy human individuals (dated by TCRdb to about 2020). Some background on the complete study: The cohort comprised a couple of women and a few men aged 18 to 49 years. Blood TCR repertoires of 5 or 6 healthy adults were deeply sequenced to estimate repertoire size and the extent of clonotype sharing between individuals. Libraries were prepared and TCR repertoires were sequenced by different laboratories using diverse techniques, in order to increase sequencing depth and limit assay-specific biases. Each donor's leukapheresis produced roughly between roughly 0.85 and 9.5 billion PBMCs. Broader findings and caveats from the paper: Pairwise subsampling led to the expectation that sequencing depth would affect the degree of clonotype sharing among donors. Sampling was restricted to blood, and TCR repertoires in tissues likely differ from the TCR repertoires found in blood. The genetic and exposure-history diversity represented was limited by the small number of donors.

The donors were healthy, HIV-negative adults who had no recently reported acute infections or vaccinations. Only Caucasian adults living in Nashville, Tennessee, USA were represented among the donors. For unsorted samples, about 90 million PBMCs were counted, and genomic DNA was extracted using the QIAamp DNA Blood Mini kit. Blood was collected by leukapheresis, and PBMCs were isolated by Ficoll-Histopaque density gradient centrifugation and then cryopreserved in liquid nitrogen vapor phase. Using the deep immunoSEQ assay, TCR CDR3 regions were amplified from genomic DNA by multiplex PCR. Genomic DNA extracted from each cell subset was distributed evenly over all wells of several immunoSEQ 96-well plates, and each plate served as one replicate. For unsorted PBMC, 250 to 300 ng of genomic DNA, equivalent to about 30,000 T cell genomes, went into each replicate PCR. Ten immunoSEQ deep assay plates were used to sequence unsorted PBMC genomic DNA. Purified libraries were quantified with a Qubit 3.0 fluorometer, sized on a Bioanalyzer 2100, and re-quantified with the KAPA Library Quantification kit. Every immunoSEQ 96-well plate was sequenced on a separate single-read 150-cycle Illumina NextSeq 550 flow cell. For the original study's pipeline: The immunoSEQ output contained only junctional sequences without quality scores, so filtering could not match that applied to full-length reads. Sequences were annotated with PyIR, a Python wrapper for IgBLAST v1.9, and V/J genes and CDR3 were assigned using IMGT germline references. Reads were filtered out if the reads had weak V/J assignments (E-value above 1e-6), no CDR3, stop codons, out-of-frame junctions, or ambiguous translated residues. V3J clonotypes were defined as sequences sharing the same inferred V gene, J gene, and CDR3 amino acid sequence. The percentage overlap between two repertoires was calculated by dividing the number of shared unique clonotypes by the size of the smaller repertoire. Richness of each repertoire was evaluated using RTK rarefaction, the Chao1 estimator, and Recon v2.1 estimates of unobserved clonotypes. Not all clones reach the TCRdb copy of this immuneACCESS table, which keeps in-frame sequences only. Checked studies attribute under half of the gap to unresolved V genes and leave the rest unexplained. V and J calls and clone size are as listed in that table; D and trimming were resolved from the DNA. The sample contains about 480,000 clones, about four fifths of them found a single time. The top ten constitute around 13% of the sample.

The germline V and J ends show losses of 4 bases and 7 bases respectively, and no gene match explains 3 bases of the junction. The CDR3 has 13 amino acids, counting the end cysteine and phenylalanine. The only DNA kept is the CDR3, 39 bases in frame from the first base. Looking up the germline V gene (reference sequence) yields CDR1 LNHDA and CDR2 SQIVND. With regard to this clone: Its antigen has not been determined. There are no base qualities to consult, and no much larger clone falls within one base.

This receptor was obtained from a woman aged 40 to 50 in good health. Some clones in this sample may be carry-over from other donors' samples. The source material was PBMCs. The V gene is TRBV19 and the J gene is TRBJ2-5; 10 junctional bases match TRBD2. The nucleotide sequence reads as follows: TGTGCCAGTAGTACTAGCGGGAGCGGGACCCAGTACTTC. Its translation reads: CASSTSGSGTQYF. Joined to the reference TRBV19 and TRBJ2-5 proteins, this CDR3 gives the full variable domain: DGGITQSPKYLFRKEGQNVTLSCEQNLNHDAMYWYRQDPGQGLRLIYYSQIVNDFQKGDIAEGYSVSREKKESFPLTVTSAQKNPTAFYLCASSTSGSGTQYFGPGTRLLVL.